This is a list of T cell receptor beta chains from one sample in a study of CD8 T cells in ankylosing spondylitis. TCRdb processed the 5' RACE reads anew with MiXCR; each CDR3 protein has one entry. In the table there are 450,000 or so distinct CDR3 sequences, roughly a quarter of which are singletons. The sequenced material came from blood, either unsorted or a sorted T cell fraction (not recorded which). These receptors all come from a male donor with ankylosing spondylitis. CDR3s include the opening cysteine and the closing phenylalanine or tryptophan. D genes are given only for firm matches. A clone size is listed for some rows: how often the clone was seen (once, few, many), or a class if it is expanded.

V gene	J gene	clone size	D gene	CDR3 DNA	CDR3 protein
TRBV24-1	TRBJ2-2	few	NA	TGTGCCACCAGTGATCCGGGTCTTACCGGGGAGCTGTTTTTT	CATSDPGLTGELFF
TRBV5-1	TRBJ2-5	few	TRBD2	TGCGCCAGCAGCAATTACGCACTAGCGGGAGAGACCCAGTACTTC	CASSNYALAGETQYF
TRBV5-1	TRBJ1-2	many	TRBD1	TGCGCCAGCAGCATCGGACAGGTGGGGGGCTATGGCTACACCTTC	CASSIGQVGGYGYTF
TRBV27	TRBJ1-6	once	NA	TGTGCCAGCAGTTTGCTCCCAAGGGGGGACACCTCGTTTACCCTCCACTTT	CASSLLPRGDTSFTLHF
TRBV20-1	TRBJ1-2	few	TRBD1	TGCAGTGCTCTCCCAGGGGGCGAAGGCTATGGCTACACCTTC	CSALPGGEGYGYTF
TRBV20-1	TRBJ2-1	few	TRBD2	TGCAGTGCTAAACCAATTCCGAGCGGGAGGGGATACAATGAGCAGTTCTTC	CSAKPIPSGRGYNEQFF
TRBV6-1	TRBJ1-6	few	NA	TGTGCCAGCAGCGCCCTTCTCACCGATAATTCACCCCTCCACTTT	CASSALLTDNSPLHF
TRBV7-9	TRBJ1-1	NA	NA	TGTGCCAGCAGCTTTCAGGGTACAACTGAAGCTTTCTTT	CASSFQGTTEAFF
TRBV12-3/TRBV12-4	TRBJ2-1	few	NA	TGTGCCAGCAATCCCGGGGAACCGTACAATGAGCAGTTCTTC	CASNPGEPYNEQFF
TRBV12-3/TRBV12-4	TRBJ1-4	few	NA	TGTGCCAGCAGCCGGTGGGCAGGGGAAAAACTGTTTTTT	CASSRWAGEKLFF
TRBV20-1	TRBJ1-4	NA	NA	TGCAGTGCTAGAGATCCCCCCGCGGGTCCAACTAATGAAAAACTGTTTTTT	CSARDPPAGPTNEKLFF
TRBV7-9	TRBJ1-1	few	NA	TGTGCCAGCAGCTTTCAGGCAGGGGCCACTGAAGCTTTCTTT	CASSFQAGATEAFF
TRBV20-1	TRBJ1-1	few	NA	TGCAGTGCTAGAGATCGGGTGGGGTCTGAAGCTTTCTTT	CSARDRVGSEAFF
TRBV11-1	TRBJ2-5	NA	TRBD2	TGTGCCAGCAGCTTAGCGCTCACTAGCGGGCCGCCGCAAGAGACCCAGTACTTC	CASSLALTSGPPQETQYF
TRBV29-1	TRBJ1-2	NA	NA	TGCAGCGTTGCAGGGACTGTATATGGCTACACCTTC	CSVAGTVYGYTF
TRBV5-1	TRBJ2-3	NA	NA	TGCGCCAGCAGCTTGATGGGAGACAAGATTACAGATACGCAGTATTTT	CASSLMGDKITDTQYF
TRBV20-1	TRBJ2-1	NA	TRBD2	TGCAGTCCCCTGTCCGGGACTAGCAGGAGCTCCTACAATGAGCAGTTCTTC	CSPLSGTSRSSYNEQFF
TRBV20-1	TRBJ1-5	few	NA	TGCAGTGCTAGGCCCCCGAAAAGTAGCAATCAGCCCCAGCATTTT	CSARPPKSSNQPQHF
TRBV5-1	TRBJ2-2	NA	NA	TGCGCCAGCAGCTTGAGACTTAAGAACACCGGGGAGCTGTTTTTT	CASSLRLKNTGELFF
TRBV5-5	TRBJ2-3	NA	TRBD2	TGTGCCAGCGGTCCTAGCGGGACTAGAGATACGCAGTATTTT	CASGPSGTRDTQYF
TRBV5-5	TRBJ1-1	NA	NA	TGTGCCAGCAGGACCGTTGAGGCTTGGAACACTGAAGCTTTCTTT	CASRTVEAWNTEAFF
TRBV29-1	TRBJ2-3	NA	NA	TGCAGCGTGACCGGGAGATACACAGATACGCAGTATTTT	CSVTGRYTDTQYF
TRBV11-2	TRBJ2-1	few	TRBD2	TGTGCCAGCAGCTTAGATCTAGCGGGAGAAAATGAGCAGTTCTTC	CASSLDLAGENEQFF
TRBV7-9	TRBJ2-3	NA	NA	TGTGCCAGCAGCTTATTAGACGATACGCAGTATTTT	CASSLLDDTQYF
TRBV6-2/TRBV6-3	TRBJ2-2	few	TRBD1	TGTGCCGGAAACACAGGGGGCAACACCGGGGAGCTGTTTTTT	CAGNTGGNTGELFF
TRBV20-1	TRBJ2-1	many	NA	TGCAGTGCTAGGCCGGGACCAGGGCCCCAGTTCTTC	CSARPGPGPQFF
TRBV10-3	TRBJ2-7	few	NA	TGTGCCATCAGTGAGTCTAGCGCAGCCTACGAGCAGTACTTC	CAISESSAAYEQYF
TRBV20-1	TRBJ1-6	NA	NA	TGCAGTGCCGTGGGGCCGGGGGATTCACCCCTCCACTTT	CSAVGPGDSPLHF
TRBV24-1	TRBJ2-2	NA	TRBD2	TGTGCCACCAGTGAGCCCCCTCGGGGGGGGAACACCGGGGAGCTGTTTTTT	CATSEPPRGGNTGELFF
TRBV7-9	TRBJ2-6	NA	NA	TGTGCCAGCAGCCCGGGACTGTTCTCTGGGGCCAACGTCCTGACTTTC	CASSPGLFSGANVLTF
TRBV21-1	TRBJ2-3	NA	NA	TGTGCCAGACGGACAGCCACAGATACGCAGTATTTT	CARRTATDTQYF
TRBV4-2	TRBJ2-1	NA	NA	TGTGCCAGCAGCCGCGGGACTGCCTTTGGAAATGAGCAGTTCTTC	CASSRGTAFGNEQFF
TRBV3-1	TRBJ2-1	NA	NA	TGTGCCAGCAGCCTATCAGGGAAGTCAGGGAATGAGCAGTTCTTC	CASSLSGKSGNEQFF
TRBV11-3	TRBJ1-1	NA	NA	TGTGCCAGCAGCTTAGGTCAGGGGAGAATCACTGAAGCTTTCTTT	CASSLGQGRITEAFF
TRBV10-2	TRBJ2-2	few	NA	TGCGCCAGCAGTTCCGTGACGATGGGGAACACCGGGGAGCTGTTTTTT	CASSSVTMGNTGELFF
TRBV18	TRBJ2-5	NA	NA	TGTGCCAGCTCACCACCGGGGCGGCAAGAGACCCAGTACTTC	CASSPPGRQETQYF
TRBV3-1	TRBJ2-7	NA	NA	TGTGCCAGCAGCCAAGATACGGGAACTTTCTCCTACGAGCAGTACTTC	CASSQDTGTFSYEQYF
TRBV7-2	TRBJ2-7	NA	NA	TGTGCCAGCAGCTCGTGGGGCGGCGGGGCGCAGCAGTACTTC	CASSSWGGGAQQYF
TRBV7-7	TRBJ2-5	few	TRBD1	TGTGCCAGCAGCTTAGGAGGGACAGTTCAAGAGACCCAGTACTTC	CASSLGGTVQETQYF
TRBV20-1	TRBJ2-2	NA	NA	TGCAGTGCTAGTGGGATAAACACCGGGGAGCTGTTTTTT	CSASGINTGELFF
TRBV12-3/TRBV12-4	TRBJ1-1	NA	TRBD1	TGTGCCAGCAGTTTTGGACAGGGGGCGGCGAACACTGAAGCTTTCTTT	CASSFGQGAANTEAFF
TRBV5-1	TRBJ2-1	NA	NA	TGCGCCAGCAGCTTGTCCGCTAGCGCAAACAATGAGCAGTTCTTC	CASSLSASANNEQFF
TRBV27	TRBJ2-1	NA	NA	TGTGCCAGCACCCGACAGAATGGGAATGAGCAGTTCTTC	CASTRQNGNEQFF
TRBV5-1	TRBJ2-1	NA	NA	TGCGCCAGCAGCTTGGGTCAGAGGGAGAATGAGCAGTTCTTC	CASSLGQRENEQFF
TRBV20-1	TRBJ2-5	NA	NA	TGCAGTGCTCCCTTAATAGGCCAAGAGACCCAGTACTTC	CSAPLIGQETQYF